This TCR beta chain was obtained from a study of shared clonotypes between healthy human individuals. At the level of the study: Serving as donors were a couple of women and three men, whose ages spanned 18 to 49.

TCRdb's table, derived via immunoSEQ multiplex PCR, lists solely in-frame clones and lacks some. The sample includes about 680,000 clones, about 90% of them seen just once. On this clone: The antigen is unknown.

Study results and caveats: Researchers sampled blood only, noting tissue repertoires likely differ. Non-shared clonotypes had lower generation probabilities than those shared by all four donors. Enrolling few donors narrowed the genetic and exposure-history diversity that was represented.

CD8 cells regarded as naive lacked CD45RO, were positively chosen for CCR7, and omitted terminally differentiated effector memory CD45RA+ cells. Germline V lookup: CDR1 SGHAT, CDR2 FQNNGV. This CDR3 is 12 amino acids long. Between the trimmed V and J ends, which lost 8 bases and 7 bases, there was a span of 15 bases. The receptor's source is a young man in good health. Input material: naive CD8+ T cells sorted from blood. The V gene is TRBV11-2, the J gene TRBJ2-7, with D uncertain. In DNA form, the CDR3 reads TGTGCCAGCCTAGAGTTTTACGGGGAGCAGTACTTC. Translation gives CASLEFYGEQYF.